This passage covers 31 T cell receptor beta chains from one sample sequenced in a study of CD8+CD57+ T cells in acquired aplastic anemia. Using genomic DNA as the template, TCR beta VDJ and CDR3 profiling was carried out. Each CDR3 protein gets one entry after TCRdb re-called the reads with MiXCR. The sample yields hundreds of thousands of distinct CDR3 sequences, about 70% seen once. The sample comprised sorted CD4+, CD8+, or CD8+CD57+ T cells (not recorded which) from PBMCs. These receptors were collected from a human donor in good health, serving as a control.

Concerning this clonotype: A read error may produce the germline difference seen at one junction end. This chain joins TRBV9 and TRBJ2-3, with 7 bases that match TRBD1. CDR3 length equals 12 residues. Germline V gene sequence: CDR1 SGDLS, CDR2 YYNGEE. As DNA, the CDR3 is TGTGCCAGCAGCGTGGGGACAGATACGCAGTTTTTC. Its protein is CASSVGTDTQFF.

A note on this clonotype: A read error may account for a junction end that differs from germline. V usage is TRBV10-3 and J usage is TRBJ2-3; tentatively, D is TRBD1 (6 bases). The V gene's germline CDR1 is ENHRY and CDR2 SYGVKD. CDR3 length equals 16 residues. In DNA, the CDR3 is TGTGCCATCAGAGGCCTGACAGGCGCCGGCACAGATACACAGTATTTT. Its protein product is CAIRGLTGAGTDTQYF.

This clonotype was counted once. The conserved final phenylalanine or tryptophan is absent from the CDR3, which likely points to a read error. The limits of the CDR3 on the DNA are not certain, so only TCRdb's listed CDR3 is given. The gene calls are TRBV19 and TRBJ1-2; TRBD1 is the table's D call and was not checked against the DNA. In germline, CDR1 is LNHDA, CDR2 SQIVND (reference sequence). The CDR3 comprises 13 residues, both ends counted. The CDR3 protein is CASTSSGTGAETS.

Worth noting for this clonotype: At one of its ends the junction is not consistent with the germline gene, which may arise from a read error. This rearrangement joins TRBV19 to TRBJ1-1, with TRBD1 as a possible D gene (6 bases). Germline V gives CDR1 LNHDA, CDR2 SQIVND (reference sequence). CDR3 length: 14 residues. This chain's CDR3 is CASSISGGHSQASF. CDR3 sequence (DNA): TGTGCCAGTAGTATATCGGGGGGGCACTCTCAAGCTAGCTTT.

On this clonotype: One end of the junction varies from germline; a read error may be responsible. V usage is TRBV7-9 and J usage is TRBJ1-3; TRBD1 matches 8 bases. The germline V gene encodes CDR1 SEHNR and CDR2 FQNEAQ (reference sequence). CDR3 length: 14 amino acids. The DNA for the CDR3 is TGTGCCAGCAGCTTAGATGGACAGGGTCGAAGTACGAGCTTT. Its translation is CASSLDGQGRSTSF.

Comment on this clonotype: One end of the junction varies from germline; a read error may be responsible. The V gene is TRBV7-2, the J gene TRBJ1-1; D gene unclear. The CDR3 sequence is 13 residues long. Germline loops: CDR1 SGHTA, CDR2 FQGNSA. CDR3 sequence reads: CASSSVSDSGAFF. CDR3 nucleotide sequence: TGTGCCAGCAGCTCCGTGTCGGACTCTGGCGCTTTCTTC.

The chain is built from TRBV5-1 and TRBJ2-5, with TRBD2 identical over 10 bases. The junction had 3 bases not matched to a gene; V was cut back by 0 bases and J by 7 bases. Germline CDR1 is SGHRS and CDR2 is YFSETQ. This CDR3 is 14 amino acids long. The CDR3 reads CASSLVPSGGTQYF. The DNA for the CDR3 is TGCGCCAGCAGCTTGGTCCCTAGCGGGGGGACCCAGTACTTC.

This rearrangement joins TRBV5-1 to TRBJ1-4; 7 bases map to TRBD1. This CDR3 comprises 16 residues. Germline assignment: CDR1 SGHRS and CDR2 YFSETQ. V shed 4 bases and J 4 bases; nucleotides not matched to a gene: 10. This chain's CDR3 is CASSAPSGTDNEKLFF. For the CDR3, the DNA is TGCGCCAGCAGCGCTCCCTCCGGGACAGATAATGAAAAACTGTTTTTT.

The chain employs TRBV29-1 and TRBJ2-7; no clear D. The CDR3 is 11 amino acids. V was pared by 4 bases and J by 5 bases, with 9 bases between. Germline V CDR1 and CDR2: SQVTM, ANQGSEA. The CDR3 DNA follows: TGCAGCGTTGCAACCCCCGACGAGCAGTACTTC. Protein: CSVATPDEQYF.

The rearrangement uses TRBV2 and TRBJ1-3, with D possibly TRBD1 on 5 matching bases. Trimming removed 5 bases from V and 0 bases from J, with 11 bases in between. Germline V gene data show CDR1 as SNHLY and CDR2 as FYNNEI. CDR3 length: 15 residues. Here the CDR3 reads CASSRRQSSGNTIYF. The CDR3 coding sequence is TGTGCCAGCAGTCGCAGACAGAGCTCTGGAAACACCATATATTTT.

This clonotype was counted at least ten times. The chain combines TRBV7-2 with TRBJ2-4; D is unclear. Germline V lookup: CDR1 SGHTA, CDR2 FQGNSA. The germline V and J ends were trimmed by 2 bases and 5 bases, with 7 bases remaining between them. The CDR3 spans 13 residues. In nucleotides, the CDR3 is TGTGCCAGCAGCTTAAATTCCCAAAACATTCAGTACTTC. Protein: CASSLNSQNIQYF.

V is TRBV10-3 and J is TRBJ1-3; D call uncertain. Germline lookup yields CDR1 ENHRY and CDR2 SYGVKD. The ends were cut back, 5 bases at V and 0 bases at J, with 14 bases in the middle. The CDR3 covers 16 residues. In nucleotides, the CDR3 is TGTGCCATCAGTTTAGCAGGTGGGGTCTCTGGAAACACCATATATTTT. Translated: CAISLAGGVSGNTIYF.

Concerning this clonotype itself: With a much larger clone just one base away, this may be a read error. V and J are TRBV30 and TRBJ1-5, with 7 positions matching TRBD1. The germline V gene encodes CDR1 GTSNPN and CDR2 SVGIG (reference sequence). This CDR3 is 14 amino acids long. V lost 2 bases and J lost 7; bases outside the gene matches: 8. Written as DNA, the CDR3 is TGTGCCTGGAGTATACGACAGGGCTGGCAGCCCCAGCATTTT. Protein: CAWSIRQGWQPQHF. Using reference TRBV30 and TRBJ1-5 for the parts outside the CDR3, the full variable domain is SQTIHQWPATLVQPVGSPLSLECTVEGTSNPNLYWYRQAAGRGLQLLFYSVGIGQISSEVPQNLSASRPQDRQFILSSKKLLLSDSGFYLCAWSIRQGWQPQHFGDGTRLSIL.

This rearrangement joins TRBV7-2 to TRBJ2-7; D is perhaps TRBD2 (5 bases). V was cut by 1 base and J by 6 bases, with 22 bases left in between. The CDR3 is 17 residues long. Germline V gene lookup returns CDR1 SGHTA and CDR2 FQGNSA. The CDR3 sequence is CASSLGWTSSNQPEQYF. In DNA form, the CDR3 reads TGTGCCAGCAGCTTAGGATGGACGTCTAGCAATCAGCCCGAGCAGTACTTC.

V gene TRBV6-2 or TRBV6-3 combines with J gene TRBJ1-2; tentative D call: TRBD1 (5 bases). The CDR3 is made up of 14 amino acids. Germline V gene sequence: CDR1 MNHEY, CDR2 SVGEGT. Trimming cost V 7 bases and J 8 bases, with 20 bases left between them. CDR3 amino acids: CASTFDVGREGYTF. DNA for the CDR3: TGTGCCAGCACCTTCGACGTTGGCAGGGAGGGCTACACCTTC.

The chain is built from TRBV12-3 or TRBV12-4 and TRBJ2-7; the match to TRBD1 covers 9 bases. J was trimmed by 4 bases and V by 7 bases; bases with no gene match: 8. The CDR3 has 14 amino acids. The CDR3 spells CASIPGQGNYEQYF. The CDR3 DNA reads as TGTGCCAGCATCCCGGGACAGGGAAATTACGAGCAGTACTTC.

This clonotype was picked up one time. Mismatch with germline at one junction end may stem from a read error. V usage is TRBV10-1 and J usage is TRBJ2-7; D is unresolved. This CDR3 contains 14 residues. Germline CDR1 and CDR2: WNHNN and SYGVQD (reference sequence). The CDR3 sequence is CASSASWQNCEQYF. The CDR3 coding sequence is TGCGCCAGCAGCGCGTCGTGGCAGAACTGCGAGCAGTACTTT.

The chain employs TRBV12-3 or TRBV12-4 and TRBJ1-6; D is undetermined. The V and J ends lost 9 bases and 7 bases respectively, with 13 bases between them. There are 13 residues in the CDR3. CDR3 in amino acids: CASSTENNSPLHF. In DNA, the CDR3 is TGTGCCAGTAGTACTGAGAACAATTCACCCCTCCACTTT.

Concerning this clonotype: Relative to the germline gene, one junction end is altered; a read error may explain this. The rearrangement links TRBV7-2 to TRBJ1-2, with D uncertain. The germline V gene encodes CDR1 SGHTA and CDR2 FQGNSA. This CDR3 spans 13 amino acids. The CDR3 sequence is CASSLVRPGGNPF. The CDR3 DNA reads as TGTGCCAGCAGCTTAGTTAGGCCGGGTGGCAACCCCTTC. Using reference TRBV7-2 and TRBJ1-2 for the parts outside the CDR3, the full variable domain is GAGVSQSPSNKVTEKGKDVELRCDPISGHTALYWYRQSLGQGLEFLIYFQGNSAPDKSGLPSDRFSAERTGGSVSTLTIQRTQQEDSAVYLCASSLVRPGGNPFGSGTRLTVV.

This clonotype appeared a single time. The conserved phenylalanine or tryptophan normally closing the CDR3 is absent here, so this likely arose from a read error. The DNA is left out, because the CDR3 cannot be placed on it with certainty; the CDR3 is given as TCRdb lists it. The V and J genes are TRBV2 and TRBJ1-1. Per the germline V gene, CDR1 is SNHLY and CDR2 is FYNNEI. Including both end residues, the CDR3 is 15 amino acids long. The CDR3 sequence is CARMIGPGDDTEGFR.

This clonotype was observed a single time. This chain connects TRBV11-1 to TRBJ1-3; the D is unclear. Trimming left V 10 bases short and J 4 bases short, with 26 bases between. Germline CDR1 is SGHAT and CDR2 is FQDESV (reference sequence). The CDR3 is 17 residues long. The CDR3 here is CATPSKPSHKAGNTIYF. The CDR3 region has the DNA TGTGCCACCCCGTCCAAGCCCAGCCATAAAGCAGGAAACACCATATATTTT.

This clonotype was recorded many times. This rearrangement joins TRBV29-1 to TRBJ1-2, with D possibly TRBD1 on 6 matching bases. V was shortened by 2 bases and J by 0 bases, with 10 bases between the two germline ends. This CDR3 comprises 14 residues. CDR1 SQVTM and CDR2 ANQGSEA come from the germline V gene. The CDR3 spells CSVESGGANYGYTF. In DNA form, the CDR3 reads TGCAGCGTTGAATCGGGGGGCGCTAACTATGGCTACACCTTC.

The rearrangement joins TRBV9 to TRBJ2-5; 10 nucleotides agree with TRBD2. This CDR3 has 15 residues. Germline-derived CDR1 and CDR2 are SGDLS and YYNGEE. The V segment lost 4 bases and the J segment 4 bases; nucleotides outside the gene matches: 7. The CDR3 protein is CASSFSLAGAETQYF. In DNA, the CDR3 is TGTGCCAGCAGCTTCTCGCTAGCGGGGGCAGAGACCCAGTACTTC. The variable domain in full, completed from reference TRBV9 and TRBJ2-5, reads DSGVTQTPKHLITATGQRVTLRCSPRSGDLSVYWYQQSLDQGLQFLIQYYNGEERAKGNILERFSAQQFPDLHSELNLSSLELGDSALYFCASSFSLAGAETQYFGPGTRLLVL.

This rearrangement joins TRBV5-1 to TRBJ2-7; D is perhaps TRBD1 (5 bases). This CDR3 is built from 15 residues. The germline V and J ends were trimmed by 0 bases and 4 bases, with 14 bases remaining between them. Per the germline V gene, CDR1 is SGHRS and CDR2 is YFSETQ. DNA for the CDR3: TGCGCCAGCAGCTTGGCCGGTCAGGGTGGTTACGAGCAGTACTTC. Translated, it gives CASSLAGQGGYEQYF. The full variable domain, with the rest looked up from reference TRBV5-1 and TRBJ2-7, is KAGVTQTPRYLIKTRGQQVTLSCSPISGHRSVSWYQQTPGQGLQFLFEYFSETQRNKGNFPGRFSGRQFSNSRSEMNVSTLELGDSALYLCASSLAGQGGYEQYFGPGTRLTVT.

This chain connects TRBV5-5 to TRBJ2-1; no definite D call. V shed 5 bases and J shed 4 bases, with 16 bases lying between them. Germline CDR1 SGHKS, CDR2 YYEKEE (reference sequence). The CDR3 length is 15 residues. For the CDR3, the DNA is TGTGCCAGCAGTGAGAAACAGCGTCAGTACAATGAGCAGTTCTTC. As protein: CASSEKQRQYNEQFF.

This clonotype was seen ten or more times. CDR3 protein: CASRAGGGAETQYF. CDR3 bases: TGTGCCAGTAGGGCAGGGGGGGGGGCGGAGACCCAGTACTTC. The chain couples TRBV19 to TRBJ2-5, with D perhaps being TRBD1 or TRBD2 (7 bases each). V was shortened by 6 bases and J by 5 bases, with 16 bases between the two germline ends. CDR1 LNHDA and CDR2 SQIVND come from the germline V gene (reference sequence). This CDR3 comprises 14 residues.

Of note for this clonotype: Relative to the germline gene, one junction end is altered; a read error may explain this. This chain uses TRBV29-1 with TRBJ1-1, with a possible D match to TRBD1 (5 bases). This CDR3 is built from 13 residues. Germline CDR1 reads SQVTM; CDR2 reads ANQGSEA. The DNA of the CDR3 is TGCAGCGCGGACCAGTCAGGGTACACTGAACCTTTCTTT. Its translation is CSADQSGYTEPFF.

Details on this clonotype: A much larger clonotype is one base distant, so this may be a read error. The chain couples TRBV10-3 to TRBJ2-5; 13 nucleotides line up with TRBD2. The CDR3 is 15 amino acids. CDR1 and CDR2 (germline): ENHRY, SYGVKD. CDR3 DNA sequence: TGTGCCAGCAGGGAGGGACTAGCGGGGAAAGAGACCCAGTGCTTC. Protein: CASREGLAGKETQCF.

To note about this clonotype: No conserved phenylalanine or tryptophan ends this CDR3, so it is likely a read error. The DNA is left out, because the CDR3 cannot be placed on it with certainty; the CDR3 is given as TCRdb lists it. V and J are TRBV19 and TRBJ1-3; TRBD1 is the table's D call, not checked against the DNA. Including both end residues, the CDR3 is 16 amino acids long. Germline V lookup: CDR1 LNHDA, CDR2 SQIVND (reference sequence). CDR3 loop: CASTGQGSRPQHIGDV.

Regarding this clonotype: This could be a read error, since a much larger clone is one nucleotide away. Because the CDR3 is missing its conserved closing phenylalanine or tryptophan, this is likely a read error. The rearrangement uses TRBV7-2 and TRBJ2-5; no reliable D call. Trimming removed 1 base at V and 5 bases at J, with 5 bases between. The CDR3 runs to 12 residues. Germline values: CDR1 SGHTA, CDR2 FQGNSA. The CDR3 reads CASSLGPETQYS. Written as DNA, the CDR3 is TGTGCCAGCAGCTTAGGGCCCGAGACCCAGTACTCC.

V is TRBV7-9 and J is TRBJ2-7; D is ambiguous. V was clipped by 1 base and J by 8 bases, with 21 bases between them. Per germline, CDR1 SEHNR and CDR2 FQNEAQ (reference sequence). This CDR3 region has 16 residues. CDR3 residues: CASSLVSRGTDTQQYF. The CDR3 DNA reads TGTGCCAGCAGCTTAGTCAGTCGCGGCACAGATACGCAGCAGTACTTC.